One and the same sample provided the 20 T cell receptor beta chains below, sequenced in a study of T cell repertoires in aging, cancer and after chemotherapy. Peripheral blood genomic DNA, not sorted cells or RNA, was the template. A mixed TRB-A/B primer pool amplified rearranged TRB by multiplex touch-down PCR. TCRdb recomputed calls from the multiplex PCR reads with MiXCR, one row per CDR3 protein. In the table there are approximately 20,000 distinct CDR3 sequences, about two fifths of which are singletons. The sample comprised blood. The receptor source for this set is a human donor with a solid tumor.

CDR3 DNA: TGTGCCAGCAGCCCGACAGGGAGCGACGAGCAGTACTTC. This gives the protein CASSPTGSDEQYF. The genes are TRBV27 and TRBJ2-7, with 7 bases aligning to TRBD1. The CDR3 sequence is 13 residues long. The ends lost 6 bases at V and 5 bases at J; junction bases unmatched: 7. CDR1 and CDR2 from the germline V gene are MNHEY and SMNVEV (reference sequence).

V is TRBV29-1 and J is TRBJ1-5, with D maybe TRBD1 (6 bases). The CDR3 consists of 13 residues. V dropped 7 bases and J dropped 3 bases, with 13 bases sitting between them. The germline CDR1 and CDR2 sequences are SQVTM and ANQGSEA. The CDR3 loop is CSAATGHNQPQHF. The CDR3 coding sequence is TGCAGCGCCGCGACAGGCCACAATCAGCCCCAGCATTTT.

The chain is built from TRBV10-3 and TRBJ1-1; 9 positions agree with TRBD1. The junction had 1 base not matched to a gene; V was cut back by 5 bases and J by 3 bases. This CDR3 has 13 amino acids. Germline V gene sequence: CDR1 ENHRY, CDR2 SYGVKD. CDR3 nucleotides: TGTGCCATCAGTCGACAGGGGGACACTGAAGCTTTCTTT. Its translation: CAISRQGDTEAFF.

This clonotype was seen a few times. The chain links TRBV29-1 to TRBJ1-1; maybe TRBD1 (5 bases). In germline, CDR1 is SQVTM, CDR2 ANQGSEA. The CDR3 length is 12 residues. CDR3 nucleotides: TGCACCTCCGGGGCTGACGACACTGAAGCTTTCTTT. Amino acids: CTSGADDTEAFF.

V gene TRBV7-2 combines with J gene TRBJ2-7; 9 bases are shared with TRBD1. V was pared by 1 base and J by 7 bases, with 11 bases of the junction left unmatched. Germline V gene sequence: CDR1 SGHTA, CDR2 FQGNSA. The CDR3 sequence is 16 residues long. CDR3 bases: TGTGCCAGCAGCTTAGGCGGAGGACAGGGGAAACGTGAGCAGTACTTC. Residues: CASSLGGGQGKREQYF.

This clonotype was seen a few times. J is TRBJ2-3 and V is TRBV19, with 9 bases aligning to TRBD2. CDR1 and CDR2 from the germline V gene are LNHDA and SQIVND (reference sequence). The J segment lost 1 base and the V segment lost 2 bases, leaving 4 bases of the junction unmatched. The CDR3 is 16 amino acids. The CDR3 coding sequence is TGTGCCAGTAGTATAATAGCGGGGGATGGCACAGATACGCAGTATTTT. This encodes CASSIIAGDGTDTQYF.

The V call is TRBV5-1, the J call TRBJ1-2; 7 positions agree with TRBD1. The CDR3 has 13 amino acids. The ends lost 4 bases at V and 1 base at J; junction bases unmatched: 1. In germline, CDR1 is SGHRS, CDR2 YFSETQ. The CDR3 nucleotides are TGCGCCAGCAGCCGGGACAGTAACTATGGCTACACCTTC. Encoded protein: CASSRDSNYGYTF.

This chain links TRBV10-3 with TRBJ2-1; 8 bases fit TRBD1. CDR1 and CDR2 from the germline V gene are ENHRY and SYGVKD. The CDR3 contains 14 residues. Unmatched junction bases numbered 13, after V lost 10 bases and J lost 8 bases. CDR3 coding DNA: TGTGCCACCAAGGGACAGGTGGATTCCCATGAGCAGTTCTTC. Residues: CATKGQVDSHEQFF.

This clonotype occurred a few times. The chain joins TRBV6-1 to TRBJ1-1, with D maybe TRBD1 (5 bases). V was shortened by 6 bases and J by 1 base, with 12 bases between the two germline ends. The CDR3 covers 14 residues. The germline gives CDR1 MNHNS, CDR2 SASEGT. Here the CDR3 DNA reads TGTGCCAGCAGGCTACTACAGGAGAACACTGAAGCTTTCTTT. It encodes CASRLLQENTEAFF.

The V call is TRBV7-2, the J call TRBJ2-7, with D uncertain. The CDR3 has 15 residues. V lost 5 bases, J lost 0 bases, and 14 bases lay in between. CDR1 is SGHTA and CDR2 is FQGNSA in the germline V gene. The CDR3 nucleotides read TGTGCCAGCAGCAGACAAAGGATTAGCTCCTACGAGCAGTACTTC. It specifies CASSRQRISSYEQYF. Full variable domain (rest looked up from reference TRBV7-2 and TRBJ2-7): GAGVSQSPSNKVTEKGKDVELRCDPISGHTALYWYRQSLGQGLEFLIYFQGNSAPDKSGLPSDRFSAERTGGSVSTLTIQRTQQEDSAVYLCASSRQRISSYEQYFGPGTRLTVT.

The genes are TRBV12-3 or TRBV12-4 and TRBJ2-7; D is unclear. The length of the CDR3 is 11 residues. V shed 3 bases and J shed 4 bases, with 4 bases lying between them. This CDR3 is CASSLKYEQYF. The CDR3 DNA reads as TGTGCCAGCAGTTTGAAATACGAGCAGTACTTC.

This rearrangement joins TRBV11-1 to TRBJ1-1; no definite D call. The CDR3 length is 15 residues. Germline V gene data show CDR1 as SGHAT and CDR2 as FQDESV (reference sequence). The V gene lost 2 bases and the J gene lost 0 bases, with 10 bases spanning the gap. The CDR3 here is CASSLFRGMNTEAFF. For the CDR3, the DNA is TGTGCCAGCAGCTTATTCCGGGGAATGAACACTGAAGCTTTCTTT.

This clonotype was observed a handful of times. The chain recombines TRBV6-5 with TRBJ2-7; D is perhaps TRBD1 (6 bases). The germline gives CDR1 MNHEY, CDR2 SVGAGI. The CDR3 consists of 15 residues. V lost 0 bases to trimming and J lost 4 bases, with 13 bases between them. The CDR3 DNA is TGTGCCAGCAGTTACTCGAGACAGGCTTGGTACGAGCAGTACTTC. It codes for CASSYSRQAWYEQYF.

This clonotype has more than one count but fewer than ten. CDR3 loop: CASSPGTSGSVLYEQFF. The CDR3 bases are TGTGCCAGCTCACCGGGGACTAGCGGGAGCGTTTTGTATGAGCAGTTCTTC. This sequence joins TRBV18 and TRBJ2-1, with 14 bases aligning to TRBD2. In germline, CDR1 is KGHSH, CDR2 LQKENI. The CDR3 is 17 amino acids. Trimming removed 3 bases from V and 8 bases from J; junction bases left unmatched: 9.

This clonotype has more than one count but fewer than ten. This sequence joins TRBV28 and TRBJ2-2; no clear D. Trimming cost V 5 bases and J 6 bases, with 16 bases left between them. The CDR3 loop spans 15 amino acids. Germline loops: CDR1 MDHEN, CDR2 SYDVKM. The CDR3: CASSTAQMVAGELFF. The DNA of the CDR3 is TGTGCCAGCAGTACCGCTCAAATGGTAGCCGGGGAGCTGTTTTTT.

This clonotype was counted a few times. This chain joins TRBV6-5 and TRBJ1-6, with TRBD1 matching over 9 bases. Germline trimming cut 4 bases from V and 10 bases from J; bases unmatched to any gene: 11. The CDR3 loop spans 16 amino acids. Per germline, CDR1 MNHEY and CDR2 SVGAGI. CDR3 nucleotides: TGTGCCAGCAGTTTGGACTCGGGACAGGGTGAATCACCCCTCCACTTT. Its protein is CASSLDSGQGESPLHF.

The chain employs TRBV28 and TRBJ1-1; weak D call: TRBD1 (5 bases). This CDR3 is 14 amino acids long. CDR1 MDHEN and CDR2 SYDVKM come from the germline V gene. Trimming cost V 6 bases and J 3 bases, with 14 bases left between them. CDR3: CASSKIDSHTEAFF. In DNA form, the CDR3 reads TGTGCCAGCAGCAAGATTGACAGCCACACTGAAGCTTTCTTT.

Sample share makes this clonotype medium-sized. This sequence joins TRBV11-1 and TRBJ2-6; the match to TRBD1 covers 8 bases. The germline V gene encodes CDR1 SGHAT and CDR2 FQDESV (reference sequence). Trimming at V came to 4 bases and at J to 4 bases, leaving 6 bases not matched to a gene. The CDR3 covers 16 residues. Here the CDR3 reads CASSSTGGMGANVLTF. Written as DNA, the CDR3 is TGTGCCAGCAGCTCAACAGGGGGGATGGGGGCCAACGTCCTGACTTTC. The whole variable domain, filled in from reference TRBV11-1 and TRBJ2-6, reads EAEVAQSPRYKITEKSQAVAFWCDPISGHATLYWYRQILGQGPELLVQFQDESVVDDSQLPKDRFSAERLKGVDSTLKIQPAELGDSAMYLCASSSTGGMGANVLTFGAGSRLTVL.

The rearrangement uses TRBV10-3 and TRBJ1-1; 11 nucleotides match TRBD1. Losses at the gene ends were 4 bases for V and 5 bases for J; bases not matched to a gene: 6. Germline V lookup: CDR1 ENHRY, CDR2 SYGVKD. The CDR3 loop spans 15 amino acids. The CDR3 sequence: CAISARDRGRTEAFF. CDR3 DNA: TGTGCCATCAGTGCCCGGGACAGGGGGAGGACTGAAGCTTTCTTT.

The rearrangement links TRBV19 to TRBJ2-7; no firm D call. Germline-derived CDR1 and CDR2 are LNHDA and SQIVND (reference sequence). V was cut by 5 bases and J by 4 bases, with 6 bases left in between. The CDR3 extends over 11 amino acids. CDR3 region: CASSRGYEQYF. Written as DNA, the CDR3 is TGTGCCAGTAGTCGTGGGTACGAGCAGTACTTC. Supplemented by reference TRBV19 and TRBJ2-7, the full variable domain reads DGGITQSPKYLFRKEGQNVTLSCEQNLNHDAMYWYRQDPGQGLRLIYYSQIVNDFQKGDIAEGYSVSREKKESFPLTVTSAQKNPTAFYLCASSRGYEQYFGPGTRLTVT.